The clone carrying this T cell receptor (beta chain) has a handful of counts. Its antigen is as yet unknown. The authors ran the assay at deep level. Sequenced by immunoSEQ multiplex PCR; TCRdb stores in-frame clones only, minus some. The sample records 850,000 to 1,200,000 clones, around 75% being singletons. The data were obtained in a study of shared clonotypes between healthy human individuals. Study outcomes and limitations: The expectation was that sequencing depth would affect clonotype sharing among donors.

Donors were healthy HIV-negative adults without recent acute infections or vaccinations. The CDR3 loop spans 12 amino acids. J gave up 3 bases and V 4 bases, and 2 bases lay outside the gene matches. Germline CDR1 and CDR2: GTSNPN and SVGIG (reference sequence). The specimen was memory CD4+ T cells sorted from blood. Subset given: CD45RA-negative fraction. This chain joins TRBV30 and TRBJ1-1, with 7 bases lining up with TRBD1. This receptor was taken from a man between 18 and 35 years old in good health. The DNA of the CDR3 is TGTGCCTGGAAGGACAGGTACACTGAAGCTTTCTTT. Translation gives CAWKDRYTEAFF. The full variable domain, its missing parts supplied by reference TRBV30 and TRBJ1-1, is SQTIHQWPATLVQPVGSPLSLECTVEGTSNPNLYWYRQAAGRGLQLLFYSVGIGQISSEVPQNLSASRPQDRQFILSSKKLLLSDSGFYLCAWKDRYTEAFFGQGTRLTVV.